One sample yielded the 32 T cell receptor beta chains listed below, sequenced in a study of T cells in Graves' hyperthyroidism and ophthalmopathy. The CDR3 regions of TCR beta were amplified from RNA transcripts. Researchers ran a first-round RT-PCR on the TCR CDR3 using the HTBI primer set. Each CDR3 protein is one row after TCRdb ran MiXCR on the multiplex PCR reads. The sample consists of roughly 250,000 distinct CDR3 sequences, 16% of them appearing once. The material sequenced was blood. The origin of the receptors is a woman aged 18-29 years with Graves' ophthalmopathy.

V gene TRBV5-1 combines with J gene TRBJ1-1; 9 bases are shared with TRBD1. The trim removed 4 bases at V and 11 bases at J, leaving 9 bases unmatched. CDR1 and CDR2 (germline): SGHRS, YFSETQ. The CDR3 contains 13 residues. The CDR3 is CASSAGGTGFAFF. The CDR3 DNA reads TGCGCCAGCAGCGCCGGGGGGACAGGGTTTGCTTTCTTT.

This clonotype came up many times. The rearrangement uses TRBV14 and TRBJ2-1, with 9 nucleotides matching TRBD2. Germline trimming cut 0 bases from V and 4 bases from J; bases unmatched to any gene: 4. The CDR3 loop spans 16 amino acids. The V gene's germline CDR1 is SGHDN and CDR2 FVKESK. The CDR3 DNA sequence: TGTGCCAGCAGCCAAGAGTGGAGCGGGAGGTACAATGAGCAGTTCTTC. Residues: CASSQEWSGRYNEQFF. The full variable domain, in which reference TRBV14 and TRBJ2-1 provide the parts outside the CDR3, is EAGVTQFPSHSVIEKGQTVTLRCDPISGHDNLYWYRRVMGKEIKFLLHFVKESKQDESGMPNNRFLAERTGGTYSTLKVQPAELEDSGVYFCASSQEWSGRYNEQFFGPGTRLTVL.

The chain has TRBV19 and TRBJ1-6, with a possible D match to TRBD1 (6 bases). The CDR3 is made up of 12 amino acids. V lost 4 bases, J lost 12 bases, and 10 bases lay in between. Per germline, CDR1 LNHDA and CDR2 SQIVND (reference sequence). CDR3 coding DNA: TGTGCCAGTAGTACAGGGGACCTACCCCTCCACTTT. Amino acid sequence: CASSTGDLPLHF.

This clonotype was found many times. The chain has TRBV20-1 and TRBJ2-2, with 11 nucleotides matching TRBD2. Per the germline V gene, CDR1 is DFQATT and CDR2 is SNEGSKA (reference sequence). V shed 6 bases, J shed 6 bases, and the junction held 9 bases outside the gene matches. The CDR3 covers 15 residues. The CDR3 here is CSAKLAGEESGELFF. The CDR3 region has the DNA TGCAGTGCGAAACTAGCGGGAGAAGAGTCCGGGGAGCTGTTTTTT.

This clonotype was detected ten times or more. The CDR3 DNA follows: TGTGCCAGCTCACCACAAGGTGGGCAGTTCTTC. Residues: CASSPQGGQFF. The chain is built from TRBV18 and TRBJ2-1; D is unclear. V lost 1 base, J lost 12 bases, and 7 bases lay in between. CDR1 is KGHSH and CDR2 is LQKENI in the germline V gene. CDR3 length: 11 residues.

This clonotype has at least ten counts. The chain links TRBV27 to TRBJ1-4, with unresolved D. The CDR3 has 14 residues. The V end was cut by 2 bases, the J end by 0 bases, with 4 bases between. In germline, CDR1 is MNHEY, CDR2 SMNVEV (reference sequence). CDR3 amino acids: CASSLNPTNEKLFF. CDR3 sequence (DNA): TGTGCCAGCAGTTTAAACCCAACTAATGAAAAACTGTTTTTT.

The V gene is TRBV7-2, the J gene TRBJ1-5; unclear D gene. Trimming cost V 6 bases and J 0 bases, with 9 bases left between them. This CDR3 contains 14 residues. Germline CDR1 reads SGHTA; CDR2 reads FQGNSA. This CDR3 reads CASRPQHSNQPQHF. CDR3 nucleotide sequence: TGTGCCAGCAGGCCACAACATAGCAATCAGCCCCAGCATTTT.

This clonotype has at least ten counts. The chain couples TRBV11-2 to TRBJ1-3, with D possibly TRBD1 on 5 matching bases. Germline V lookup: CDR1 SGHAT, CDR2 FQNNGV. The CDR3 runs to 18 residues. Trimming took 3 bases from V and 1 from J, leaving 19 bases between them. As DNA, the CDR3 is TGTGCCAGCAGCTTCGGTGGAGGAGGCAGGGCTTCTGGAAACACCATATATTTT. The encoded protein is CASSFGGGGRASGNTIYF.

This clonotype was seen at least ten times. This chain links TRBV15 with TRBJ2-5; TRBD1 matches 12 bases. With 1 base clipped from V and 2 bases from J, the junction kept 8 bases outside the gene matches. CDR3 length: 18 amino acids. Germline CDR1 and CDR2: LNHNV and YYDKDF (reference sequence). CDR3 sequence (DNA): TGTGCCACCAGCAGAGCCGGGACAGGGGGCAAGTTACAAGAGACCCAGTACTTC. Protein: CATSRAGTGGKLQETQYF.

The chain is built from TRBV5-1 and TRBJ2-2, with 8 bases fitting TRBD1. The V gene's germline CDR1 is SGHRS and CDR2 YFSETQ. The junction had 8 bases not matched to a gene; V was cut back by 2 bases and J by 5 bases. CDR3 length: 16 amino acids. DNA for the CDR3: TGCGCCAGCAGCTTTTTGGCAGGGGGCATTACCGGGGAGCTGTTTTTT. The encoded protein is CASSFLAGGITGELFF. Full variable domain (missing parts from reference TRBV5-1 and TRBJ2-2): KAGVTQTPRYLIKTRGQQVTLSCSPISGHRSVSWYQQTPGQGLQFLFEYFSETQRNKGNFPGRFSGRQFSNSRSEMNVSTLELGDSALYLCASSFLAGGITGELFFGEGSRLTVL.

CDR3 DNA: TGTGCCACCAGTGAGACCGGGACTAGCCACGAGCAGTACTTC. This sequence encodes CATSETGTSHEQYF. J is TRBJ2-7 and V is TRBV24-1; 9 bases are shared with TRBD2. Trimming at V came to 4 bases and at J to 5 bases, leaving 5 bases not matched to a gene. Germline-derived CDR1 and CDR2 are KGHDR and SFDVKD. This CDR3 is 14 amino acids long.

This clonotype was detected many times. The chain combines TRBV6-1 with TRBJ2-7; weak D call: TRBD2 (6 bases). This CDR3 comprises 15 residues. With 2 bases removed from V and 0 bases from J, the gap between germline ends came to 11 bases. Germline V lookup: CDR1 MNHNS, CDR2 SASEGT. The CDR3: CASSEPGVLSYEQYF. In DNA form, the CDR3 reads TGTGCCAGCAGTGAACCGGGGGTACTCTCCTACGAGCAGTACTTC.

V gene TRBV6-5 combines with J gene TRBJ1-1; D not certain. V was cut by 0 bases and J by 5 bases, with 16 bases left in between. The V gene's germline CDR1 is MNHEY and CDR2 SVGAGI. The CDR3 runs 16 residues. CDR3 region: CASSYSPQTYETEAFF. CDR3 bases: TGTGCCAGCAGTTACTCCCCGCAGACCTATGAAACTGAAGCTTTCTTT.

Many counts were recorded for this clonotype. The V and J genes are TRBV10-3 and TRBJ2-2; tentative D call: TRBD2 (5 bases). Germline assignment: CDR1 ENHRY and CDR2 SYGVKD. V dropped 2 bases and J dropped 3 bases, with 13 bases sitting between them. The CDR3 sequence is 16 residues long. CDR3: CAISEGQLEDTGELFF. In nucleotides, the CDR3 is TGTGCCATCAGTGAGGGCCAATTGGAGGACACCGGGGAGCTGTTTTTT.

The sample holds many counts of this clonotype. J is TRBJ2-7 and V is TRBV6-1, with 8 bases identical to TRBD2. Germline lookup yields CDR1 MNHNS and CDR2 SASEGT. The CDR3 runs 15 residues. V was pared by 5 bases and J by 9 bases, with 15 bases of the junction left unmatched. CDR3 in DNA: TGTGCCAGCAGTACCCGGGAGGGGCTGAATGAGAGGCAGTACTTC. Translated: CASSTREGLNERQYF.

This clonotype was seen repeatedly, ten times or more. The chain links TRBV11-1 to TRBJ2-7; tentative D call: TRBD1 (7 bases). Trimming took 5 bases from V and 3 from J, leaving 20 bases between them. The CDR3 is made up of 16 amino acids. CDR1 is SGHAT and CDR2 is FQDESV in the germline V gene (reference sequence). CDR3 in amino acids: CASSEAGSGGRYEQYF. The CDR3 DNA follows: TGTGCCAGCAGCGAAGCGGGTTCAGGGGGACGCTACGAGCAGTACTTC.

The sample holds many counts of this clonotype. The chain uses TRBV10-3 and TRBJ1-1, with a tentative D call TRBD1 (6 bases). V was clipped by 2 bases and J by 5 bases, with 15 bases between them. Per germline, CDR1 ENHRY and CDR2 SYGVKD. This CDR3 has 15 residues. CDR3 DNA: TGTGCCATCAGTGAGAGAGGAGGGGGGAATACTGAAGCTTTCTTT. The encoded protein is CAISERGGGNTEAFF.

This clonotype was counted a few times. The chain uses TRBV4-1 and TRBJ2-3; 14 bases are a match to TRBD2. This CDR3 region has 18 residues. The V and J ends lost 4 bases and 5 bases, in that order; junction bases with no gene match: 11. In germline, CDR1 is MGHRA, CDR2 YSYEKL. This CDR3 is CASSPQPGLAGAGDTQYF. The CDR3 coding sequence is TGCGCCAGCAGCCCGCAACCGGGACTAGCGGGGGCGGGAGATACGCAGTATTTT.

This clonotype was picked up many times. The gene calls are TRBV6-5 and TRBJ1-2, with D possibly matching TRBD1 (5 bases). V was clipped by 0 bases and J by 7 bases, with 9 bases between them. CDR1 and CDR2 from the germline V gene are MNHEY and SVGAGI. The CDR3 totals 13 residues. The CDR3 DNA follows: TGTGCCAGCAGTTACTCAGGTGGGACTGGCTACACCTTC. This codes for CASSYSGGTGYTF.

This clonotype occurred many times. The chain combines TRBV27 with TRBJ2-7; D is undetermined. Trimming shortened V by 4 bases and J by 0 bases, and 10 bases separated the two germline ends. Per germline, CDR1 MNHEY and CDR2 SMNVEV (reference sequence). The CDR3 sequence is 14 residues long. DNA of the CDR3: TGTGCCAGCAGTTATGACCCATTCTCCTACGAGCAGTACTTC. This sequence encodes CASSYDPFSYEQYF.

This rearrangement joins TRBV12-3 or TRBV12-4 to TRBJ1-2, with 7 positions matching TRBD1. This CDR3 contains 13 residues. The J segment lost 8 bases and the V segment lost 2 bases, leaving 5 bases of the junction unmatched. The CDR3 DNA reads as TGTGCCAGCAGTTTACCCTCGACAGGGGGCTACACCTTC. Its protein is CASSLPSTGGYTF.

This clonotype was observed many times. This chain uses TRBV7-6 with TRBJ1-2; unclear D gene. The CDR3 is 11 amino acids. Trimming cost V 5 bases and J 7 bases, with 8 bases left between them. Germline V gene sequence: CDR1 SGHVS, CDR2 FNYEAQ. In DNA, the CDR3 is TGTGCCAGCAGCCAGATTCGTGGCTACACCTTC. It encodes CASSQIRGYTF.

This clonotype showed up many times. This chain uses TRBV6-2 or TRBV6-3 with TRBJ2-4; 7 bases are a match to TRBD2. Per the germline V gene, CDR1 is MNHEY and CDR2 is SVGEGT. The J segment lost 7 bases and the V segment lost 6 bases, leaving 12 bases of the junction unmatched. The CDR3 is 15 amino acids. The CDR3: CASSPRSRGWNIQYF. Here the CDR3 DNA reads TGTGCCAGCAGCCCGAGATCGCGGGGGTGGAACATTCAGTACTTC.

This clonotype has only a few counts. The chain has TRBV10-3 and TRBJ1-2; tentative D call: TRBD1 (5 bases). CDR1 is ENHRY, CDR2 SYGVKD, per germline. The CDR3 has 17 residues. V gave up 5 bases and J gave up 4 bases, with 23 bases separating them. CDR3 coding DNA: TGTGCCATCAGTAACCCCAAAGTGGGGGAGGGGTCCTATGGCTACACCTTC. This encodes CAISNPKVGEGSYGYTF.

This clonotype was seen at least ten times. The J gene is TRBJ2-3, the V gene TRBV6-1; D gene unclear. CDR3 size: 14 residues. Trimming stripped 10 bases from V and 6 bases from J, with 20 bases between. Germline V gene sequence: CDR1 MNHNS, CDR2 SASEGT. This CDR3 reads CATSLVFRTDTQYF. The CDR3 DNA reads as TGTGCCACCTCTCTAGTGTTCAGGACCGATACGCAGTATTTT.

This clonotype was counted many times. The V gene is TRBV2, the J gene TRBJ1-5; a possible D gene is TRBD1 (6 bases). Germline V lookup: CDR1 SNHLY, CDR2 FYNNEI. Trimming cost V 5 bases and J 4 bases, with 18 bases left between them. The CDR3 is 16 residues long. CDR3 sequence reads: CASSSGARRGNQPQHF. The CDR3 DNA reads TGTGCCAGCAGTTCGGGGGCTCGGCGGGGGAATCAGCCCCAGCATTTT.

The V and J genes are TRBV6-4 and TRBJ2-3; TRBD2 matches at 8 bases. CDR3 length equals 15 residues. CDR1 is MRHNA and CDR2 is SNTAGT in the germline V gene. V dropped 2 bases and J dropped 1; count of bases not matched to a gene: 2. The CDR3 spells CASSDGAGGTDTQYF. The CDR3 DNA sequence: TGTGCCAGCAGTGACGGAGCGGGGGGCACAGATACGCAGTATTTT.

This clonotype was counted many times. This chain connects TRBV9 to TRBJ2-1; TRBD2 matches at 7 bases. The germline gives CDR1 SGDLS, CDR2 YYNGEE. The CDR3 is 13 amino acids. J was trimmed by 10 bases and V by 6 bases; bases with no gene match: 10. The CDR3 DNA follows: TGTGCCAGCACCCGCGGTGGGGGAGGGGAGCAGTTCTTC. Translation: CASTRGGGGEQFF.

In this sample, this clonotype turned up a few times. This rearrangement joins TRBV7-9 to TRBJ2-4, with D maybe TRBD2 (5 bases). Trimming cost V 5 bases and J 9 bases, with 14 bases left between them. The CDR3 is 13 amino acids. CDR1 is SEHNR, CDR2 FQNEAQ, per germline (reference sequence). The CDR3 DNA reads TGTGCCAGCAGCGGAGGAGGTCCAGGCATTCAGTACTTC. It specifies CASSGGGPGIQYF.

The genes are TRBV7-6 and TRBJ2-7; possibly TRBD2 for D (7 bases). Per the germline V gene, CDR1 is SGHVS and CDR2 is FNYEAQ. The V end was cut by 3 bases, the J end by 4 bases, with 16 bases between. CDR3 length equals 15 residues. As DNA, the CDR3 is TGTGCCAGCAGCTTGGGGGGGGGGCAGGGATACGAGCAGTACTTC. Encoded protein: CASSLGGGQGYEQYF.

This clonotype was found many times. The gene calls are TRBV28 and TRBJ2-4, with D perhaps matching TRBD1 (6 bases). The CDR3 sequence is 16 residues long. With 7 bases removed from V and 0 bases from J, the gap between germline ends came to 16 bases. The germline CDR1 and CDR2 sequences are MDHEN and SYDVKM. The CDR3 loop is CASTKRQGLAKNIQYF. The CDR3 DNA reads TGTGCCAGCACGAAACGGCAGGGGCTAGCCAAAAACATTCAGTACTTC. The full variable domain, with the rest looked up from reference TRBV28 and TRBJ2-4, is DVKVTQSSRYLVKRTGEKVFLECVQDMDHENMFWYRQDPGLGLRLIYFSYDVKMKEKGDIPEGYSVSREKKERFSLILESASTNQTSMYLCASTKRQGLAKNIQYFGAGTRLSVL.

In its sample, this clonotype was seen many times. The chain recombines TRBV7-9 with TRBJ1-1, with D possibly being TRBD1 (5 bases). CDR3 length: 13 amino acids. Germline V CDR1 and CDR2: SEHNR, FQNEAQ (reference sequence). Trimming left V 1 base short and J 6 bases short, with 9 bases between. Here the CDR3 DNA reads TGTGCCAGCAGCTTAGGGGGGTGGTCTGAAGCTTTCTTT. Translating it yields CASSLGGWSEAFF.